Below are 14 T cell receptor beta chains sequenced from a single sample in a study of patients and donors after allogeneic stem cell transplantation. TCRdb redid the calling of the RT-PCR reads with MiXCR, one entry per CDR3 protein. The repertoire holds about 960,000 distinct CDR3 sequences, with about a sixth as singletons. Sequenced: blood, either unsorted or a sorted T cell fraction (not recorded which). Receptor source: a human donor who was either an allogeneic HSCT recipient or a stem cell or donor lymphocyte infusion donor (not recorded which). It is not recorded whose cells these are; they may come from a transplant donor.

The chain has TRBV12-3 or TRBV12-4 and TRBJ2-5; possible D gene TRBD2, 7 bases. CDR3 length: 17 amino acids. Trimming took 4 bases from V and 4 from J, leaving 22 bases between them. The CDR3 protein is CASSSYPEGGPGETQYF. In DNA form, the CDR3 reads TGTGCCAGCAGTTCGTATCCCGAGGGGGGGCCGGGAGAGACCCAGTACTTC.

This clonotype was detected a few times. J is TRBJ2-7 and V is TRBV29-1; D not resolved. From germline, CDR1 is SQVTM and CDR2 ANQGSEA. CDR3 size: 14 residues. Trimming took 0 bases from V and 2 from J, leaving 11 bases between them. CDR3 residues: CSVEDHQPPYEQYF. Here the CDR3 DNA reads TGCAGCGTTGAAGATCATCAGCCCCCCTACGAGCAGTACTTC.

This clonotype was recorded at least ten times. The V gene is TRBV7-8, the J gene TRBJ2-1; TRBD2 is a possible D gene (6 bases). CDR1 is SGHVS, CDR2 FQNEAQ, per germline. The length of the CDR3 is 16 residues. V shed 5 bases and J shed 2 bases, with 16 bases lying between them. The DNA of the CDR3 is TGTGCCAGCAGCCGAGGGCAGGGACTTACCTACAATGAGCAGTTCTTC. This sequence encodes CASSRGQGLTYNEQFF.

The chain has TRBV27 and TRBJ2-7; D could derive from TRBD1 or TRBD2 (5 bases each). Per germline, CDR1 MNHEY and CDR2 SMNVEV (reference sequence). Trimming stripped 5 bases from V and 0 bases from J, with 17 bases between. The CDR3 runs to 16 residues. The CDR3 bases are TGTGCCAGCAGTCCTCCGCGAGGGGCCAGCTCCTACGAGCAGTACTTC. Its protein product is CASSPPRGASSYEQYF.

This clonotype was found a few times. CDR3 DNA sequence: TGTGCCAGCAGCTTGAAAGGAGGGGTCAACTATGGCTACACCTTC. The encoded protein is CASSLKGGVNYGYTF. The chain joins TRBV7-9 to TRBJ1-2, with TRBD1 as a possible D gene (5 bases). Per the germline V gene, CDR1 is SEHNR and CDR2 is FQNEAQ (reference sequence). This CDR3 is 15 amino acids long. The V and J ends lost 3 bases and 2 bases respectively, with 13 bases between them.

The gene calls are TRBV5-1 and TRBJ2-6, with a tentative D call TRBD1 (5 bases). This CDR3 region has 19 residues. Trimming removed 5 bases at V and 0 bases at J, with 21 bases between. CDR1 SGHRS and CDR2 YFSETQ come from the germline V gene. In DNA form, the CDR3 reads TGCGCCAGCAGTCTGACAGTAAATGTACCCTACTCTGGGGCCAACGTCCTGACTTTC. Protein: CASSLTVNVPYSGANVLTF.

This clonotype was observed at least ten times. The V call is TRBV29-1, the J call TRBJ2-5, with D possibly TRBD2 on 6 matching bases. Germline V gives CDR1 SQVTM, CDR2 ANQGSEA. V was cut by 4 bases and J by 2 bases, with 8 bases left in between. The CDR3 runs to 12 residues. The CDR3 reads CSVVAGQETQYF. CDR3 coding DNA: TGCAGCGTTGTTGCGGGGCAAGAGACCCAGTACTTC.

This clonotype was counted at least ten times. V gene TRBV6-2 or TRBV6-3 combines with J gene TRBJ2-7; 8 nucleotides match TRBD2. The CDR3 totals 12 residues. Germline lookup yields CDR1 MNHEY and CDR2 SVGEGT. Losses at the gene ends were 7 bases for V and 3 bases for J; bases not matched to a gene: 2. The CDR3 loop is CASNRGGYEQYF. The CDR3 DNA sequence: TGTGCCAGCAACCGGGGGGGCTACGAGCAGTACTTC.

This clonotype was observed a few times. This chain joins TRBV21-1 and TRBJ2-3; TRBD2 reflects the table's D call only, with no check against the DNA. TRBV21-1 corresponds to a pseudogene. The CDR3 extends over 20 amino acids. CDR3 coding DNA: TGTGCCAGCAGCAAAGGGTGGGGGCTAGCGGGAGCATATTGCCCAGATACGCAGTATTTT. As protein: CASSKGWGLAGAYCPDTQYF.

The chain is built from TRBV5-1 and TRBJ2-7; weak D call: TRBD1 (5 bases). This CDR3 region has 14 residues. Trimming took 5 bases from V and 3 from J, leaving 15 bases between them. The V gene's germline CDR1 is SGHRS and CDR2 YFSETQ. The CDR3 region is CASRFLGVGYEQYF. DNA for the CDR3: TGCGCCAGCAGGTTTTTAGGGGTCGGCTACGAGCAGTACTTC.

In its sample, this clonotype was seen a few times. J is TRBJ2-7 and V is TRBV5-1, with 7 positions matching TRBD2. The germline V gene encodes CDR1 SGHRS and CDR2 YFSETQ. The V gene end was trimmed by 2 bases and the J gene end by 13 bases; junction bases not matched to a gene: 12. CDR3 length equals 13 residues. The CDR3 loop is CASSFWDREDVYF. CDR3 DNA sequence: TGCGCCAGCAGCTTTTGGGATCGGGAGGACGTCTACTTC.

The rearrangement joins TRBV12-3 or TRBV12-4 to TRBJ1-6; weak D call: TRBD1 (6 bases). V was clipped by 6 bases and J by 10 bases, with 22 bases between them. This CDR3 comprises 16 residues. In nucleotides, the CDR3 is TGTGCCAGCAGCTATCAACCAGGGGCCCAGGGGTCACCCCTCCACTTT. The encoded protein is CASSYQPGAQGSPLHF.

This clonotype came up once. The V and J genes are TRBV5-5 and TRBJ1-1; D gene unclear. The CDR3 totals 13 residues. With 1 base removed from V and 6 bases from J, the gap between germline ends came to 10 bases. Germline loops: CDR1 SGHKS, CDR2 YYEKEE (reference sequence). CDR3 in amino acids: CASSLSPRAEAFF. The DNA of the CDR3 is TGTGCCAGCAGCTTGTCCCCAAGGGCTGAAGCTTTCTTT.

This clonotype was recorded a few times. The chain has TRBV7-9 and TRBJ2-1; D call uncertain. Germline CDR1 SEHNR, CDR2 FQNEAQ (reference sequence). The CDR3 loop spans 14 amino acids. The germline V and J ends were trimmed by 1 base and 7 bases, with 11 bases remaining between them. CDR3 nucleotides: TGTGCCAGCAGCTTAGGGAGCAGATTAAATGAGCAGTTCTTC. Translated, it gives CASSLGSRLNEQFF.